The 29 T cell receptor beta chains below all came from one sample that was sequenced in a study of beta chain features in type 1 diabetes listed by TCRdb under 2018. Receptor libraries were prepared by the immunoSEQ multiplex PCR assay. The High Capacity cDNA Reverse Transcription Kit was used to reverse transcribe all of the isolated RNA, meaning that expressed TCRB transcripts were what got sequenced. This is the immuneACCESS table as TCRdb keeps it, with only in-frame sequences that have V and J called. A part of the clones is gone; compared with another copy, unresolved V genes explain less than half, and the rest is unexplained. The sample contains about 290,000 clones, 8% of them found a single time. Approximately 1% of the sample goes to the ten largest clones. Sequencing was carried out using central memory CD4+ T cells from blood. These receptors all come from a young woman in good health.

The gene calls are TRBV7-3 and TRBJ2-1; the D call may be TRBD1 or TRBD2 (5 bases each). CDR3 length equals 13 residues. V was clipped by 8 bases and J by 9 bases, with 17 bases between them. Germline-derived CDR1 and CDR2 are SGHTA and FQGTGA. The CDR3 region has the DNA TGTGCCAGCTGCCGGGACCCCAAGGGTGAGCAGTTCTTC. This sequence encodes CASCRDPKGEQFF.

This clone has ten or more counts. The chain carries TRBV2 and TRBJ1-5; maybe TRBD1 (6 bases). The germline V gene has CDR1 SNHLY and CDR2 FYNNEI. Trimming took 7 bases from V and 5 from J, leaving 9 bases between them. CDR3 size: 12 residues. CDR3 region: CASNTGYQPQHF. The DNA of the CDR3 is TGTGCCAGCAATACAGGGTATCAGCCCCAGCATTTT.

This clone was seen a few times. The sample has other DNA sequences that encode this CDR3 too. The gene calls are TRBV12-5 and TRBJ2-4; D is undetermined. Trimming stripped 5 bases from V and 0 bases from J, with 14 bases between. There are 16 residues in the CDR3. CDR1 is LGHNT, CDR2 FRNRAP, per germline. The chain's CDR3 is CASGLTQGLAKNIQYF. The CDR3 bases are TGTGCTAGTGGTCTGACGCAAGGTCTAGCCAAAAACATTCAGTACTTC.

This clone has more than one count but fewer than ten. This rearrangement joins TRBV11-2 to TRBJ2-7, with D unresolved. V dropped 1 base and J dropped 4 bases, with 11 bases sitting between them. This CDR3 comprises 14 residues. Germline V gene lookup returns CDR1 SGHAT and CDR2 FQNNGV. The CDR3 sequence is CASSLAGTGYEQYF. The CDR3 DNA reads as TGTGCCAGCAGCTTAGCTGGCACCGGATACGAGCAGTACTTC. The full variable domain, in which reference TRBV11-2 and TRBJ2-7 provide the parts outside the CDR3, is EAGVAQSPRYKIIEKRQSVAFWCNPISGHATLYWYQQILGQGPKLLIQFQNNGVVDDSQLPKDRFSAERLKGVDSTLKIQPAKLEDSAVYLCASSLAGTGYEQYFGPGTRLTVT.

This clone has a handful of counts. J is TRBJ1-1 and V is TRBV7-2, with no clear D. The ends were cut back, 7 bases at V and 1 base at J, with 13 bases in the middle. Per the germline V gene, CDR1 is SGHTA and CDR2 is FQGNSA. The CDR3 covers 14 residues. The CDR3 reads CASTLFTENTEAFF. CDR3 nucleotide sequence: TGTGCCAGCACCCTTTTTACAGAGAACACTGAAGCTTTCTTT.

V usage is TRBV11-2 and J usage is TRBJ2-1; 8 nucleotides agree with TRBD2. This CDR3 has 15 residues. Unmatched junction bases numbered 9, after V lost 5 bases and J lost 6 bases. Germline loops: CDR1 SGHAT, CDR2 FQNNGV. CDR3 loop: CASSLLTSEGNEQFF. The CDR3, as DNA: TGTGCCAGCAGCCTCCTGACTAGCGAAGGCAATGAGCAGTTCTTC.

This clone was seen repeatedly, ten times or more. J is TRBJ2-1 and V is TRBV5-4; D unclear. The CDR3 extends over 16 amino acids. CDR1 is SGHNT, CDR2 YYREEE, per germline (reference sequence). V lost 2 bases and J lost 0, with 12 bases in between. The CDR3 region has the DNA TGTGCCAGCAGCTTAACAGCCCCACGCTCCTACAATGAGCAGTTCTTC. This codes for CASSLTAPRSYNEQFF.

This clone was found a few times. The V gene is TRBV19, the J gene TRBJ1-2; 9 nucleotides line up with TRBD1. CDR1 LNHDA and CDR2 SQIVND come from the germline V gene (reference sequence). Germline trimming cut 5 bases from V and 0 bases from J; bases unmatched to any gene: 7. The CDR3 extends over 16 amino acids. The CDR3 DNA follows: TGTGCCAGTAGTCTGGGACAGGGCAGAGCTAACTATGGCTACACCTTC. Its translation: CASSLGQGRANYGYTF. Together with reference TRBV19 and TRBJ1-2, the CDR3 gives the full variable domain: DGGITQSPKYLFRKEGQNVTLSCEQNLNHDAMYWYRQDPGQGLRLIYYSQIVNDFQKGDIAEGYSVSREKKESFPLTVTSAQKNPTAFYLCASSLGQGRANYGYTFGSGTRLTVV.

This chain uses TRBV5-6 with TRBJ2-7, with D possibly being TRBD2 (5 bases). V was cut by 2 bases and J by 1 base, with 10 bases left in between. The CDR3 totals 14 residues. Germline CDR1 reads SGHDT; CDR2 reads YYEEEE. CDR3 amino acids: CASSLGRVSYEQYV. CDR3 nucleotides: TGTGCCAGCAGCTTAGGGCGGGTATCCTACGAGCAGTACGTC.

In its sample, this clone was seen a few times. The rearrangement joins TRBV30 to TRBJ1-1; no clear D. This CDR3 comprises 12 residues. V lost 5 bases and J 4 bases, leaving 11 bases between the germline ends. The germline V gene has CDR1 GTSNPN and CDR2 SVGIG (reference sequence). The CDR3 nucleotides are TGTGCCTGGTGCGATAGGTCCACTGAAGCTTTCTTT. This sequence encodes CAWCDRSTEAFF.

This clone showed up just a few times. The chain combines TRBV27 with TRBJ1-5; a possible D gene is TRBD1 (6 bases). The CDR3 sequence is 16 residues long. Trimming pared 6 bases from V and 4 bases from J, leaving 19 bases between. CDR1 is MNHEY and CDR2 is SMNVEV in the germline V gene (reference sequence). The CDR3 spells CASSVTGSSKNQPQHF. CDR3 sequence (DNA): TGTGCCAGCAGCGTCACAGGGAGTTCAAAGAATCAGCCCCAGCATTTT.

This sequence joins TRBV10-3 and TRBJ2-7; D uncertain. Germline CDR1 is ENHRY and CDR2 is SYGVKD. CDR3 length: 12 residues. Between the trimmed V and J ends, which lost 6 bases and 7 bases, there was a span of 13 bases. The CDR3 region is CAISPGRREQYF. CDR3 coding DNA: TGTGCCATCAGCCCGGGCCGAAGGGAGCAGTACTTC.

This clone was observed at least ten times. CDR3 sequence: CASSLGRGRENIQYF. The CDR3 nucleotides are TGTGCCAGCAGTTTGGGGAGGGGCCGTGAAAACATTCAGTACTTC. J is TRBJ2-4 and V is TRBV6-6; 7 bases line up with TRBD2. CDR3 length: 15 amino acids. The V gene end was trimmed by 4 bases and the J gene end by 5 bases; junction bases not matched to a gene: 8. CDR1 is MNHNY, CDR2 SVGAGI, per germline (reference sequence).

The genes are TRBV13 and TRBJ2-7; TRBD1 agrees at 7 bases. The CDR3 contains 15 residues. V trimming: 0 bases; J trimming: 3 bases; junction bases outside the gene matches: 5. Germline lookup yields CDR1 PRHDT and CDR2 FYEKMQ (reference sequence). CDR3 nucleotide sequence: TGTGCCAGCAGCTTAGGAGGGACAGCCTTCTACGAGCAGTACTTC. Translation gives CASSLGGTAFYEQYF. Filled out from reference TRBV13 and TRBJ2-7, the complete variable domain reads AAGVIQSPRHLIKEKRETATLKCYPIPRHDTVYWYQQGPGQDPQFLISFYEKMQSDKGSIPDRFSAQQFSDYHSELNMSSLELGDSALYFCASSLGGTAFYEQYFGPGTRLTVT.

This clone has a handful of counts. The V and J genes are TRBV7-2 and TRBJ2-1; D may be TRBD2 (6 bases). This CDR3 is 15 amino acids long. Trimming took 4 bases from V and 3 from J, leaving 13 bases between them. Germline CDR1 reads SGHTA; CDR2 reads FQGNSA. This chain's CDR3 is CASSSRDLIYNEQFF. Written as DNA, the CDR3 is TGTGCCAGCAGCTCGCGGGACTTGATCTACAATGAGCAGTTCTTC. Combining the CDR3 with reference TRBV7-2 and TRBJ2-1 gives the whole variable domain GAGVSQSPSNKVTEKGKDVELRCDPISGHTALYWYRQSLGQGLEFLIYFQGNSAPDKSGLPSDRFSAERTGGSVSTLTIQRTQQEDSAVYLCASSSRDLIYNEQFFGPGTRLTVL.

CDR3 amino acids: CASSPSASLNYGYTF. The CDR3 DNA reads TGCGCCAGCAGCCCGAGCGCATCATTGAACTATGGCTACACCTTC. The chain is built from TRBV5-1 and TRBJ1-2, with D hard to call. The V end was cut by 4 bases, the J end by 2 bases, with 15 bases between. CDR1 is SGHRS and CDR2 is YFSETQ in the germline V gene. CDR3 length equals 15 residues.

The table lists this clone with a few counts. The chain is built from TRBV25-1 and TRBJ2-7; D possibly corresponds to TRBD1 (5 bases). V was clipped by 1 base and J by 5 bases, with 21 bases between them. The germline V gene encodes CDR1 MGHDK and CDR2 SYGVNS. CDR3 size: 17 residues. CDR3 residues: CASSESGRALPRHEQYF. The CDR3 DNA is TGTGCCAGCAGTGAATCGGGCAGGGCCCTACCTCGCCACGAGCAGTACTTC.

The chain uses TRBV4-3 and TRBJ2-1; TRBD1 might be the D (5 bases). CDR3 size: 14 residues. V lost 2 bases, J lost 4 bases, and 9 bases lay in between. CDR1 and CDR2 from the germline V gene are LGHNA and YSLEER. The CDR3 region is CASSQRQPYNEQFF. The CDR3, as DNA: TGCGCCAGCAGCCAAAGACAGCCATACAATGAGCAGTTCTTC.

This sequence joins TRBV19 and TRBJ2-1; the match to TRBD1 covers 8 bases. The CDR3 has 16 residues. V lost 3 bases and J lost 0; bases outside the gene matches: 4. The germline V gene has CDR1 LNHDA and CDR2 SQIVND (reference sequence). In DNA, the CDR3 is TGTGCCAGTAGTATTACAGGGGGTAGCTCCTACAATGAGCAGTTCTTC. Amino acid sequence: CASSITGGSSYNEQFF.

This clone was counted a few times. This chain uses TRBV4-3 with TRBJ1-1, with TRBD1 as a possible D gene (5 bases). The CDR3 spans 13 residues. Deletions cut 0 bases from V and 6 bases from J, with 8 bases between. Germline V gene lookup returns CDR1 LGHNA and CDR2 YSLEER. The CDR3 protein is CASSQDLGAEAFF. The CDR3, as DNA: TGCGCCAGCAGCCAAGACCTGGGGGCTGAAGCTTTCTTT.

At least ten counts were recorded for this clone. The CDR3 region has the DNA TGTGCCAGCAGCCAGCGACTAGCGCGCACAGATACGCAGTATTTT. Protein product: CASSQRLARTDTQYF. V is TRBV14 and J is TRBJ2-3; 8 nucleotides line up with TRBD2. V lost 3 bases to trimming and J lost 1 base; unmatched junction nucleotides: 3. The CDR3 is 15 residues long. The germline gives CDR1 SGHDN, CDR2 FVKESK.

In this sample, this clone turned up a few times. The CDR3 sequence: CSGEPTGTDTQYF. In DNA form, the CDR3 reads TGCAGCGGAGAACCGACAGGCACAGATACGCAGTATTTT. J is TRBJ2-3 and V is TRBV29-1, with D perhaps TRBD1 (5 bases). Germline CDR1 is SQVTM and CDR2 is ANQGSEA. The CDR3 contains 13 residues. The V gene lost 7 bases and the J gene lost 1 base, with 12 bases spanning the gap.

This clone was detected ten times or more. The gene calls are TRBV28 and TRBJ2-1, with 13 bases fitting TRBD2. The trim removed 4 bases at V and 7 bases at J, leaving 4 bases unmatched. The CDR3 sequence is 15 residues long. Germline lookup yields CDR1 MDHEN and CDR2 SYDVKM. CDR3: CASSSLAGGLNEQFF. The CDR3 nucleotides are TGTGCCAGCAGTTCACTAGCGGGGGGGCTTAATGAGCAGTTCTTC.

This sequence joins TRBV7-2 and TRBJ1-3; no definite D call. The V and J ends lost 5 bases and 4 bases respectively, with 9 bases between them. CDR3 length: 13 amino acids. In germline, CDR1 is SGHTA, CDR2 FQGNSA. In DNA form, the CDR3 reads TGTGCCAGCAGCCCGACCCTAGGAAACACCATATATTTT. It codes for CASSPTLGNTIYF.

The chain joins TRBV28 to TRBJ2-5; D is possibly TRBD1 (6 bases). Trimming cost V 8 bases and J 5 bases, with 24 bases left between them. CDR1 is MDHEN and CDR2 is SYDVKM in the germline V gene. The CDR3 contains 16 residues. This chain's CDR3 is CASGTNGNRGGETQYF. DNA of the CDR3: TGTGCCAGCGGGACAAATGGGAATAGGGGCGGGGAGACCCAGTACTTC.

This clone was counted a few times. This chain links TRBV19 with TRBJ1-1, with D uncertain. Per the germline V gene, CDR1 is LNHDA and CDR2 is SQIVND (reference sequence). This CDR3 comprises 14 residues. Trimming took 3 bases from V and 0 from J, leaving 8 bases between them. The CDR3 DNA reads as TGTGCCAGTAGTATTAGGACGTTGAACACTGAAGCTTTCTTT. Translation: CASSIRTLNTEAFF. Combining the CDR3 with reference TRBV19 and TRBJ1-1 gives the whole variable domain DGGITQSPKYLFRKEGQNVTLSCEQNLNHDAMYWYRQDPGQGLRLIYYSQIVNDFQKGDIAEGYSVSREKKESFPLTVTSAQKNPTAFYLCASSIRTLNTEAFFGQGTRLTVV.

This clone was counted a few times. V usage is TRBV27 and J usage is TRBJ2-1; no clear D gene. The CDR3 is 12 amino acids. CDR1 is MNHEY, CDR2 SMNVEV, per germline (reference sequence). The V gene lost 8 bases and the J gene lost 3 bases, with 8 bases spanning the gap. CDR3 loop: CASRPNYNEQFF. The CDR3 DNA reads TGTGCCAGCCGCCCTAACTACAATGAGCAGTTCTTC.

This clone was counted a few times. This sequence joins TRBV25-1 and TRBJ1-2, with D tentatively TRBD1 (6 bases). The germline gives CDR1 MGHDK, CDR2 SYGVNS. With 3 bases removed from V and 8 bases from J, the gap between germline ends came to 19 bases. This CDR3 is built from 15 residues. Here the CDR3 reads CASSDLNLDRFGYTF. The CDR3 DNA sequence: TGTGCCAGCAGTGACCTCAATCTCGACAGGTTCGGCTACACCTTC.

The chain is built from TRBV7-2 and TRBJ2-1, with TRBD2 matching 7 bases. The V and J ends lost 6 bases and 2 bases, in that order; junction bases with no gene match: 10. Germline V CDR1 and CDR2: SGHTA, FQGNSA. The CDR3 extends over 16 amino acids. CDR3 in DNA: TGTGCCAGCAGATCCGACCTCCGGGGGGCCTACAATGAGCAGTTCTTC. Translated: CASRSDLRGAYNEQFF.